Sequencing of this TCR beta chain was carried out in a study of T-cell reconstitution after alpha-beta-depleted transplantation in children. Concerning this clonotype itself: Its antigen is undetermined.

Findings and caveats of the study: T cells produced anew were the main source of T-cell counts and diversity one year after transplant. In some patients, recipient T cells and intrathymic progenitors surviving conditioning explained high day-60 diversity.

Unique molecular identifiers were used to barcode this TCRbeta library. A single record per CDR3 protein comes from TCRdb applying MiXCR to the PCR reads. The table lists 400,000 to 450,000 distinct CDR3 sequences, roughly 43% of them singletons, with under 35% in the top ten. The CDR3 runs to 15 residues. Trimming left V 3 bases short and J 6 bases short, with 15 bases between. Germline-derived CDR1 and CDR2 are SGDLS and YYNGEE. This sample comprised PBMCs, obtained before TCRalphabeta/CD19-depleted stem cell transplant. The clonotype comes from a girl aged 2-10 years with aplastic anemia, due to receive a stem cell transplant. This chain connects TRBV9 to TRBJ1-4; D possibly corresponds to TRBD1 (5 bases). The CDR3 sequence: CASSASGTDHEKLFF. For the CDR3, the DNA is TGTGCCAGCAGCGCATCAGGGACGGATCATGAAAAACTGTTTTTT. Variable domain in full (rest from reference TRBV9 and TRBJ1-4): DSGVTQTPKHLITATGQRVTLRCSPRSGDLSVYWYQQSLDQGLQFLIQYYNGEERAKGNILERFSAQQFPDLHSELNLSSLELGDSALYFCASSASGTDHEKLFFGSGTQLSVL.